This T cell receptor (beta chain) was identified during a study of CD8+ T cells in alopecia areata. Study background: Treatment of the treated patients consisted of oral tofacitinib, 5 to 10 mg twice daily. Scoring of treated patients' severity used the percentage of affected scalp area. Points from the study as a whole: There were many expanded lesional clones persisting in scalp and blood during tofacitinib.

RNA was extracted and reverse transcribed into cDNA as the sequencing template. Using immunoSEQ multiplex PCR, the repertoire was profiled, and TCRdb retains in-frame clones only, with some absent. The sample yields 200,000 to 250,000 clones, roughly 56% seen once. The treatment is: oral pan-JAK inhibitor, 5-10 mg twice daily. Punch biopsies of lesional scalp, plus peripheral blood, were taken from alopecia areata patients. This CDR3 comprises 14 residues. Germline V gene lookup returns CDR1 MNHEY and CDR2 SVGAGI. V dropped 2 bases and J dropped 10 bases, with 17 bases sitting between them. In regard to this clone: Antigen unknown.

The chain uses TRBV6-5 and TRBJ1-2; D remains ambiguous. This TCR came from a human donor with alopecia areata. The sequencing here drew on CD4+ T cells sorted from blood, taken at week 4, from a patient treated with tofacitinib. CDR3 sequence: CASSYQAYQPYYTF. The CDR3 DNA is TGTGCCAGCAGTTACCAGGCCTATCAGCCTTACTACACCTTC.